This record covers a single T cell receptor (beta chain). The data were produced by immunoSEQ multiplex PCR, yet TCRdb's version contains in-frame clones alone and is incomplete. The sample carries 40,000 or so clones, nearly 90% recorded once. These data are taken from a study of OX40 agonist ivuxolimab in advanced cancers. With V trimmed by 4 bases and J by 0 bases, 5 bases remained unmatched. Germline CDR1 is SGHRS and CDR2 is YFSETQ. The CDR3 covers 15 residues. The receptor's source is an adult with an advanced solid tumor such as melanoma, head and neck, liver or kidney cancer. The chain combines TRBV5-1 with TRBJ1-1, with 8 positions matching TRBD1. The input for sequencing was CD4+ or CD8+ T cells sorted from blood, taken in a trial of the OX40 agonist ivuxolimab. The CDR3 DNA sequence: TGCGCCAGCAGCAAAGGACAGGGCGTGAACACTGAAGCTTTCTTT. Protein: CASSKGQGVNTEAFF.